Below are 32 T cell receptor beta chains sequenced from a single sample in a study of blood T cell repertoires in COVID-19. Sequenced by immunoSEQ multiplex PCR; TCRdb stores in-frame clones only, minus some. Here the sample spans about 230,000 clones, 75% to 90% being singletons. The sequenced sample consisted of peripheral blood. All receptors derive from a woman in her 70s with active or convalescent COVID-19.

CDR3: CASSYEWRERGSPLHF. The CDR3 DNA follows: TGTGCCAGCAGTTACGAATGGCGGGAGAGGGGTTCACCCCTCCACTTT. The gene calls are TRBV6-5 and TRBJ1-6; possible D gene TRBD1, 5 bases. Germline V lookup: CDR1 MNHEY, CDR2 SVGAGI. Trimming shortened V by 2 bases and J by 9 bases, and 17 bases separated the two germline ends. This CDR3 region has 16 residues.

The chain employs TRBV10-2 and TRBJ1-5; D unclear. This CDR3 has 13 amino acids. The germline V gene encodes CDR1 WSHSY and CDR2 SAAADI. V shed 5 bases and J shed 10 bases, with 15 bases lying between them. As DNA, the CDR3 is TGCGCCAGCAGTCCCGAGGGTGGTACCCCCCAGCATTTT. Translating it yields CASSPEGGTPQHF.

The chain couples TRBV24-1 to TRBJ1-5; D may be TRBD1 (6 bases). Deletions cut 9 bases from V and 0 bases from J, with 8 bases between. The CDR3 consists of 13 residues. Germline loops: CDR1 KGHDR, CDR2 SFDVKD. CDR3 amino acids: CATQGYSNQPQHF. The DNA for the CDR3 is TGTGCCACCCAGGGGTATAGCAATCAGCCCCAGCATTTT.

This chain joins TRBV2 and TRBJ1-2, with a tentative D call TRBD1 (6 bases). CDR3 length: 15 amino acids. With 6 bases removed from V and 1 base from J, the gap between germline ends came to 15 bases. Germline V gene data show CDR1 as SNHLY and CDR2 as FYNNEI. The CDR3 DNA follows: TGTGCCAGCAGAGCAAACAGGGAAATTAACTATGGCTACACCTTC. It is translated as CASRANREINYGYTF.

The chain combines TRBV7-2 with TRBJ1-1; D not resolved. V lost 2 bases to trimming and J lost 2 bases, with 9 bases between them. Germline CDR1 is SGHTA and CDR2 is FQGNSA. CDR3 length equals 14 residues. The CDR3 region is CASSLIAGNTEAFF. CDR3 sequence (DNA): TGTGCCAGCAGCTTAATTGCAGGAAACACTGAAGCTTTCTTT.

The V call is TRBV5-1, the J call TRBJ2-2; the match to TRBD1 covers 10 bases. V lost 3 bases and J lost 6; bases outside the gene matches: 5. Germline loops: CDR1 SGHRS, CDR2 YFSETQ. The CDR3 has 15 residues. Here the CDR3 DNA reads TGCGCCAGCAGCTCGACAGGGGGCCGGGCCGGGGAGCTGTTTTTT. Translating gives CASSSTGGRAGELFF. Variable domain in full (rest from reference TRBV5-1 and TRBJ2-2): KAGVTQTPRYLIKTRGQQVTLSCSPISGHRSVSWYQQTPGQGLQFLFEYFSETQRNKGNFPGRFSGRQFSNSRSEMNVSTLELGDSALYLCASSSTGGRAGELFFGEGSRLTVL.

This clone came up a few times. The rearrangement links TRBV27 to TRBJ1-6, with D tentatively TRBD1 (6 bases). This CDR3 has 16 amino acids. Germline V lookup: CDR1 MNHEY, CDR2 SMNVEV (reference sequence). V was shortened by 1 base and J by 10 bases, with 17 bases between the two germline ends. CDR3 region: CASSLFRDIKSSPLHF. The CDR3 coding sequence is TGTGCCAGCAGTTTATTTCGGGACATAAAAAGCTCACCCCTCCACTTT.

J is TRBJ2-7 and V is TRBV28, with D perhaps TRBD1 (5 bases). The CDR3 runs to 15 residues. Germline lookup yields CDR1 MDHEN and CDR2 SYDVKM. Between the trimmed V and J ends, which lost 6 bases and 1 base, there was a span of 16 bases. The CDR3 region is CASRTPGRQSYEQYF. The CDR3 DNA follows: TGTGCCAGCAGGACACCCGGTCGACAGTCCTACGAGCAGTACTTC.

This rearrangement joins TRBV6-6 to TRBJ1-1; TRBD1 matches 8 bases. V lost 6 bases, J lost 5 bases, and 11 bases stayed unmatched. Germline V gene data show CDR1 as MNHNY and CDR2 as SVGAGI (reference sequence). CDR3 length equals 15 residues. The CDR3 is CASRDHRGGKTEAFF. In nucleotides, the CDR3 is TGTGCCAGCAGGGATCACAGGGGGGGAAAAACTGAAGCTTTCTTT.

This clone was found a few times. V gene TRBV7-9 combines with J gene TRBJ1-5, with D uncertain. The germline CDR1 and CDR2 sequences are SEHNR and FQNEAQ (reference sequence). V lost 5 bases, J lost 4 bases, and 12 bases lay in between. The CDR3 covers 14 residues. CDR3 coding DNA: TGTGCCAGCAGCCAGATTACAAGTAATCAGCCCCAGCATTTT. Translated: CASSQITSNQPQHF.

V and J are TRBV6-1 and TRBJ2-1; 10 bases map to TRBD2. Per the germline V gene, CDR1 is MNHNS and CDR2 is SASEGT. The ends lost 3 bases at V and 1 base at J; junction bases unmatched: 6. The CDR3 has 17 residues. The CDR3, as DNA: TGTGCCAGCAGTGACGCTAGCGGGAGAGGTTCCTACAATGAGCAGTTCTTC. Its translation is CASSDASGRGSYNEQFF.

This clone was seen only a few times. The chain joins TRBV7-9 to TRBJ2-2, with a tentative D call TRBD2 (6 bases). The CDR3 length is 15 residues. V lost 3 bases and J 1 base, leaving 9 bases between the germline ends. The germline V gene has CDR1 SEHNR and CDR2 FQNEAQ (reference sequence). CDR3 sequence (DNA): TGTGCCAGCAGCTTGGTAGCGGTGAACACCGGGGAGCTGTTTTTT. Translating it yields CASSLVAVNTGELFF.

The V call is TRBV19, the J call TRBJ2-7, with 9 bases lining up with TRBD1. Germline V gives CDR1 LNHDA, CDR2 SQIVND (reference sequence). Trimming took 4 bases from V and 6 from J; bases not matched to a gene: 10. This CDR3 spans 15 amino acids. CDR3 sequence reads: CASSTNRGLVREQYF. CDR3 nucleotides: TGTGCCAGTAGTACGAACAGGGGGCTGGTTCGCGAGCAGTACTTC.

J is TRBJ2-5 and V is TRBV25-1; D is unresolved. The V gene lost 7 bases and the J gene lost 0 bases, with 15 bases spanning the gap. Germline values: CDR1 MGHDK, CDR2 SYGVNS. The CDR3 runs 15 residues. CDR3 amino acids: CASTPVDWNQETQYF. The CDR3 nucleotides read TGTGCCAGCACCCCGGTCGACTGGAACCAAGAGACCCAGTACTTC.

V usage is TRBV6-6 and J usage is TRBJ2-5, with 9 bases aligning to TRBD2. V was clipped by 7 bases and J by 2 bases; unmatched bases: 5. This CDR3 has 14 amino acids. Germline CDR1 reads MNHNY; CDR2 reads SVGAGI (reference sequence). The CDR3, as DNA: TGTGCCAGCATTTCAGCGGGGGGACAAGAGACCCAGTACTTC. It yields the protein CASISAGGQETQYF.

Worth noting for this clone: Mismatch with germline at one junction end may stem from a read error. This chain links TRBV5-1 with TRBJ2-5; D possibly corresponds to TRBD2 (6 bases). The CDR3 has 16 residues. The germline gives CDR1 SGHRS, CDR2 YFSETQ. The CDR3 bases are TGCGCCAGCAGCTTGTTGTGGGGGAGGTCCCAAGAGGCCCAGTACTTC. Residues: CASSLLWGRSQEAQYF.

The chain employs TRBV7-2 and TRBJ2-3; TRBD2 matches 10 bases. V dropped 4 bases and J dropped 4; count of bases not matched to a gene: 5. From germline, CDR1 is SGHTA and CDR2 FQGNSA. There are 15 residues in the CDR3. The CDR3 loop reads CASSSLAGVADTQYF. CDR3 nucleotide sequence: TGTGCCAGCAGCTCCCTAGCGGGGGTGGCAGATACGCAGTATTTT.

The chain carries TRBV7-2 and TRBJ2-7, with 15 bases fitting TRBD2. Germline assignment: CDR1 SGHTA and CDR2 FQGNSA. This CDR3 contains 18 residues. J was trimmed by 2 bases and V by 5 bases; bases with no gene match: 10. The CDR3 here is CASSPPPGTSGRPYEQYF. The CDR3 region has the DNA TGTGCCAGCAGCCCGCCCCCCGGGACTAGCGGGAGGCCCTACGAGCAGTACTTC.

This sequence joins TRBV28 and TRBJ2-2; no firm D call. V was shortened by 7 bases and J by 4 bases, with 16 bases between the two germline ends. Looked up from germline, CDR1 is MDHEN and CDR2 is SYDVKM. CDR3 length equals 15 residues. This CDR3 is CASILTSPSTGELFF. CDR3 DNA sequence: TGTGCCAGCATCCTAACGTCCCCTTCCACCGGGGAGCTGTTTTTT.

The V call is TRBV11-2, the J call TRBJ1-5; TRBD1 matches 11 bases. This CDR3 is built from 15 residues. The trim removed 2 bases at V and 7 bases at J, leaving 4 bases unmatched. Germline CDR1 and CDR2: SGHAT and FQNNGV. The CDR3 region has the DNA TGTGCCAGCAGCTTACTGGGACAGGGGGGCCAGCCCCAGCATTTT. Translated, it gives CASSLLGQGGQPQHF. Looking up the rest from reference TRBV11-2 and TRBJ1-5 gives the full variable domain: EAGVAQSPRYKIIEKRQSVAFWCNPISGHATLYWYQQILGQGPKLLIQFQNNGVVDDSQLPKDRFSAERLKGVDSTLKIQPAKLEDSAVYLCASSLLGQGGQPQHFGDGTRLSIL.

The CDR3 DNA is TGTGCCAGCAGCCAATGGACAGGTAGAGCGGATGAGACCCAGTACTTC. Amino acid sequence: CASSQWTGRADETQYF. The rearrangement links TRBV14 to TRBJ2-5, with 7 bases matching TRBD1. The V gene end was trimmed by 2 bases and the J gene end by 5 bases; junction bases not matched to a gene: 11. This CDR3 region has 16 residues. In germline, CDR1 is SGHDN, CDR2 FVKESK.

A single count supports this clone. In nucleotides, the CDR3 is TGTGCCAGCAGCCTCGACAGGAACCAAGAGACCCAGTACTTC. Its protein is CASSLDRNQETQYF. The chain carries TRBV7-2 and TRBJ2-5, with D perhaps matching TRBD1 (6 bases). V was pared by 5 bases and J by 0 bases, with 10 bases between. The CDR3 covers 14 residues. Germline V CDR1 and CDR2: SGHTA, FQGNSA.

The rearrangement links TRBV18 to TRBJ2-1, with TRBD2 matching over 12 bases. V lost 1 base, J lost 8 bases, and 0 bases stayed unmatched. The CDR3 is 14 amino acids. CDR1 is KGHSH and CDR2 is LQKENI in the germline V gene. The CDR3 DNA reads as TGTGCCAGCTCACCACGACTAGCGGGAGATGAGCAGTTCTTC. Residues: CASSPRLAGDEQFF.

The rearrangement joins TRBV11-2 to TRBJ2-5; 8 bases agree with TRBD2. The V gene end was trimmed by 1 base and the J gene end by 4 bases; junction bases not matched to a gene: 14. Per the germline V gene, CDR1 is SGHAT and CDR2 is FQNNGV. The CDR3 consists of 18 residues. CDR3 protein: CASSLVPGGTRALETQYF. CDR3 bases: TGTGCCAGCAGCTTAGTGCCGGGGGGGACTAGAGCCTTAGAGACCCAGTACTTC.

The V and J genes are TRBV5-4 and TRBJ1-1; 11 nucleotides align to TRBD1. The V and J ends lost 3 bases and 8 bases, in that order; junction bases with no gene match: 6. This CDR3 is built from 14 residues. The germline V gene has CDR1 SGHNT and CDR2 YYREEE (reference sequence). This chain's CDR3 is CASSWTGGLSEAFF. CDR3 coding DNA: TGTGCCAGCAGCTGGACAGGGGGCCTATCGGAAGCTTTCTTT.

In the case of this clone: This sequence may be a read error, since a much larger clone differs from it by one base. The identical CDR3 is also encoded by other nucleotide sequences in the sample. The rearrangement joins TRBV7-9 to TRBJ1-1; a possible D gene is TRBD1 (5 bases). Trimming removed 4 bases at V and 1 base at J, with 7 bases between. CDR1 is SEHNR, CDR2 FQNEAQ, per germline (reference sequence). CDR3 length: 13 residues. The CDR3 is CASSSQGNTEAFF. The CDR3 region has the DNA TGTGCCAGCAGCTCCCAGGGGAACACTGAAGCTTTCTTT.

This clone came up a few times. This rearrangement joins TRBV27 to TRBJ1-1; D unclear. The CDR3 runs to 16 residues. The ends were cut back, 6 bases at V and 4 bases at J, with 21 bases in the middle. The germline CDR1 and CDR2 sequences are MNHEY and SMNVEV (reference sequence). CDR3 sequence: CASRRGITPGGTEAFF. The CDR3 coding sequence is TGTGCCAGCAGGCGCGGGATTACCCCAGGCGGCACTGAAGCTTTCTTT.

This chain uses TRBV6-5 with TRBJ1-4; D is undetermined. V was shortened by 2 bases and J by 1 base, with 8 bases between the two germline ends. The germline gives CDR1 MNHEY, CDR2 SVGAGI. The CDR3 contains 15 residues. Written as DNA, the CDR3 is TGTGCCAGCAGTTACCGACGGGGAACTAATGAAAAACTGTTTTTT. It codes for CASSYRRGTNEKLFF.

The rearrangement uses TRBV5-1 and TRBJ1-5; 10 positions agree with TRBD1. Unmatched junction bases numbered 2, after V lost 2 bases and J lost 3 bases. This CDR3 is built from 15 residues. CDR1 SGHRS and CDR2 YFSETQ come from the germline V gene. The CDR3 DNA sequence: TGCGCCAGCAGCTTTGGGACAGGGGACAATCAGCCCCAGCATTTT. Protein sequence: CASSFGTGDNQPQHF. Using reference TRBV5-1 and TRBJ1-5 for the parts outside the CDR3, the full variable domain is KAGVTQTPRYLIKTRGQQVTLSCSPISGHRSVSWYQQTPGQGLQFLFEYFSETQRNKGNFPGRFSGRQFSNSRSEMNVSTLELGDSALYLCASSFGTGDNQPQHFGDGTRLSIL.

The CDR3 sequence: CASSYWPGQGAGEQYF. The CDR3 coding sequence is TGTGCCAGCAGTTACTGGCCGGGACAGGGGGCTGGTGAGCAGTACTTC. The gene calls are TRBV6-5 and TRBJ2-7; 12 positions agree with TRBD1. The CDR3 spans 16 residues. The V gene end was trimmed by 1 base and the J gene end by 7 bases; junction bases not matched to a gene: 8. CDR1 is MNHEY, CDR2 SVGAGI, per germline.

The genes are TRBV6-4 and TRBJ2-1; 9 bases are shared with TRBD2. V lost 0 bases and J lost 9; bases outside the gene matches: 9. The CDR3 contains 16 residues. The germline CDR1 and CDR2 sequences are MRHNA and SNTAGT. The CDR3 bases are TGTGCCAGCAGTGACTCGGGGAGCGGGAGGATTAGTGAGCAGTTCTTC. Translated, it gives CASSDSGSGRISEQFF.

The chain uses TRBV6-6 and TRBJ2-7, with TRBD2 identical over 7 bases. V lost 8 bases, J lost 3 bases, and 10 bases stayed unmatched. Germline lookup yields CDR1 MNHNY and CDR2 SVGAGI (reference sequence). The CDR3 runs 14 residues. The CDR3 bases are TGTGCCAGCGTATCGGGAGGTCCCTACTACGAGCAGTACTTC. As protein: CASVSGGPYYEQYF.